This record covers a single T cell receptor (beta chain). The sample belongs to a study of T cells in Graves' hyperthyroidism and ophthalmopathy. TCR beta CDR3 regions were amplified from RNA. First-round RT-PCR with HTBI primers amplified the TCR CDR3 region. TCRdb used MiXCR to reprocess the multiplex PCR reads, holding one entry per CDR3 protein. Of some 320,000 distinct CDR3 sequences detected, roughly 13% appear once; the ten largest clones hold approximately 35%. Disease lasting under 3 months, a NOSPECS grade of at least 4, and a Clinical Activity Score of at least 3 were features of the ophthalmopathy patients. PBMCs were derived from around 10 ml fresh peripheral blood. The sample was blood. The sequence derives from a middle-aged woman with Graves' ophthalmopathy.

The CDR3 spells CASRDRILYEQYF. The CDR3 DNA follows: TGTGCCAGCAGGGACCGGATTCTCTACGAGCAGTACTTC. The chain recombines TRBV28 with TRBJ2-7; D call uncertain. The CDR3 totals 13 residues. The germline CDR1 and CDR2 sequences are MDHEN and SYDVKM. With 6 bases removed from V and 3 bases from J, the gap between germline ends came to 12 bases.